This T cell receptor beta chain appears in the sequencing data of a study of T cells expressing NK-cell markers. This CDR3 spans 15 amino acids. Germline lookup yields CDR1 SGHTA and CDR2 FQGTGA. TCRdb reanalyzed the 5' RACE reads and collapses them to one entry per CDR3 protein, without DNA. The listing records approximately 420,000 distinct CDR3 sequences. The V gene is TRBV7-3, the J gene TRBJ2-7; TCRdb indicates TRBD1, and absent DNA this call remains unverified. The sample consisted of blood T cells: a sorted CD56 or NKG2C T cell subset, CD4+ or CD8+ T cells, or bulk PBMC T cells (not recorded which). This receptor was identified in a woman between 50 and 59 years old in good health. The CDR3 region is CASSLMQGISYEQYF.